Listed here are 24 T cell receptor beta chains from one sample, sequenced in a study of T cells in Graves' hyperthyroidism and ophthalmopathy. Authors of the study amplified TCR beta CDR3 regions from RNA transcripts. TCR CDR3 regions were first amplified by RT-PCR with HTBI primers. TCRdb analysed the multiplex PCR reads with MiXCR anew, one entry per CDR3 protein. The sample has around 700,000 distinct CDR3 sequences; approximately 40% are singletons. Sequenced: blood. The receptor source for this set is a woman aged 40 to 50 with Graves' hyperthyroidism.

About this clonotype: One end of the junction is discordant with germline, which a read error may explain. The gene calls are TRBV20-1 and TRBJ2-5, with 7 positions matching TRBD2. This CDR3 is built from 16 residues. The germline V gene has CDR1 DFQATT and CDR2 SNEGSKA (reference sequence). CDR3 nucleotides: TGCAGTGCTCCAGGGACTATGCGGGTAGTTGGGGAGACCCGGTACTTC. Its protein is CSAPGTMRVVGETRYF.

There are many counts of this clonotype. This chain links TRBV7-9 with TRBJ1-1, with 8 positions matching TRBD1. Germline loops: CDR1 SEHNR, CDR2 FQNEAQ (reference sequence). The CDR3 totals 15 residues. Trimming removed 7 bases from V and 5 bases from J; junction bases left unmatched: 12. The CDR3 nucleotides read TGTGCCAGCATCCTAGCCCGGACAGGGCGGACTGAAGCTTTCTTT. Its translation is CASILARTGRTEAFF.

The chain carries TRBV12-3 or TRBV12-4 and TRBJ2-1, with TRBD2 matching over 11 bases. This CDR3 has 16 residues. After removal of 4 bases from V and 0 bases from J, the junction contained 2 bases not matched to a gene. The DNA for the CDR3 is TGTGCCAGCAGTTCGGGACTAGCGGTCTCCTACAATGAGCAGTTCTTC. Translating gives CASSSGLAVSYNEQFF.

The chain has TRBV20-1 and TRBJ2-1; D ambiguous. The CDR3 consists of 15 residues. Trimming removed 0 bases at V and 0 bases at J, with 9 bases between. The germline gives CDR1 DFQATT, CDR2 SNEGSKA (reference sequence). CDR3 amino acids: CSAREDHSSYNEQFF. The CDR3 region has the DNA TGCAGTGCTAGAGAGGACCACAGCTCCTACAATGAGCAGTTCTTC.

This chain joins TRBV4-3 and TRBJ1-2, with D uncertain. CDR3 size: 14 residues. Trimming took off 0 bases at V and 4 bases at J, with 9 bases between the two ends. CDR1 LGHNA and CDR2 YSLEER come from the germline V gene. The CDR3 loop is CASSQDKGPYGYTF. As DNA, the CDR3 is TGCGCCAGCAGCCAAGATAAGGGCCCCTATGGCTACACCTTC.

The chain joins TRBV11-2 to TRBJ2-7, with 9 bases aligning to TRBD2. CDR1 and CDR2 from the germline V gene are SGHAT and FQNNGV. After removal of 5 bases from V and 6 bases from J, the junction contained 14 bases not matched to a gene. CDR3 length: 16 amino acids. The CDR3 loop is CASSQFLGGGAGEQYF. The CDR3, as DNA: TGTGCCAGCAGCCAGTTTTTAGGCGGGGGGGCAGGCGAGCAGTACTTC.

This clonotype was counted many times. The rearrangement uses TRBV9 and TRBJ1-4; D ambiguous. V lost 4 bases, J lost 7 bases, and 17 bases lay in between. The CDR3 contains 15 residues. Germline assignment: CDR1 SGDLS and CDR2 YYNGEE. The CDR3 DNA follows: TGTGCCAGCAGCCTCTCGGGCCTGGGAGGTGAAAAACTGTTTTTT. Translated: CASSLSGLGGEKLFF. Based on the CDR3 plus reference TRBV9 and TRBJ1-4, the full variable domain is DSGVTQTPKHLITATGQRVTLRCSPRSGDLSVYWYQQSLDQGLQFLIQYYNGEERAKGNILERFSAQQFPDLHSELNLSSLELGDSALYFCASSLSGLGGEKLFFGSGTQLSVL.

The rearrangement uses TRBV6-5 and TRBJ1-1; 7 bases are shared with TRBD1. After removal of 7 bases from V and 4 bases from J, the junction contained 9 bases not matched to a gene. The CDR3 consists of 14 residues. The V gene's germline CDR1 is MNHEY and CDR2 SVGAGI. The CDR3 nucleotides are TGTGCCAGCACTTTAAGGGGGCAAAGCACTGAAGCTTTCTTT. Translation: CASTLRGQSTEAFF.

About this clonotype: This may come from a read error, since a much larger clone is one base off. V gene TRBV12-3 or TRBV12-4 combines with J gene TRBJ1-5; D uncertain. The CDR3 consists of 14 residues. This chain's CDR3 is CASSSYISSQPQHF. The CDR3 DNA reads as TGTGCCAGCAGTTCGTACATTAGCAGTCAGCCCCAGCATTTT.

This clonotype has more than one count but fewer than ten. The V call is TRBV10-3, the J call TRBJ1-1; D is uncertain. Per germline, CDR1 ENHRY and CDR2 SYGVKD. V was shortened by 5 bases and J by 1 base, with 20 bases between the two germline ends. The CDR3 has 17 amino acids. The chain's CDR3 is CAISSDLVEGPNTEAFF. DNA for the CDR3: TGTGCCATCAGTTCAGACCTTGTTGAGGGCCCGAACACTGAAGCTTTCTTT.

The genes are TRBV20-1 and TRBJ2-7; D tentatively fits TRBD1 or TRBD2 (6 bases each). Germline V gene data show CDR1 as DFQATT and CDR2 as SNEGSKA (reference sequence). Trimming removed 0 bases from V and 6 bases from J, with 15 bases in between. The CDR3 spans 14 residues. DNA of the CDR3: TGCAGTGCTAGAGATACCAGGGGAGGCGGCGAGCAGTACTTC. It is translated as CSARDTRGGGEQYF.

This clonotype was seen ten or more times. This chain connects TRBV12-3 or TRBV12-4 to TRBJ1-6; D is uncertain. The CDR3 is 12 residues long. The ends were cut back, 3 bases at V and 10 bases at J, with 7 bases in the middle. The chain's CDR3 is CASSFGESPLHF. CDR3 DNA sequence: TGTGCCAGCAGTTTCGGAGAATCACCCCTCCACTTT.

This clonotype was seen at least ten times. CDR3 residues: CASSRLNGGELWANVLTF. CDR3 bases: TGTGCCAGCAGCCGCCTAAACGGGGGTGAGCTCTGGGCCAACGTCCTGACTTTC. The V and J genes are TRBV7-9 and TRBJ2-6, with D maybe TRBD2 (6 bases). CDR1 and CDR2 from the germline V gene are SEHNR and FQNEAQ (reference sequence). There are 18 residues in the CDR3. Trimming cost V 5 bases and J 5 bases, with 22 bases left between them.

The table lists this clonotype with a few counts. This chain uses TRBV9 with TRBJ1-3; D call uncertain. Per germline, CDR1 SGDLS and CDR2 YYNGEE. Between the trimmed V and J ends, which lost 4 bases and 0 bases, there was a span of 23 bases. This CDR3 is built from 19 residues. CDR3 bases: TGTGCCAGCAGCCGGAAAGAGGGAGCAGGTTTTTACTCTGGAAACACCATATATTTT. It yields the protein CASSRKEGAGFYSGNTIYF.

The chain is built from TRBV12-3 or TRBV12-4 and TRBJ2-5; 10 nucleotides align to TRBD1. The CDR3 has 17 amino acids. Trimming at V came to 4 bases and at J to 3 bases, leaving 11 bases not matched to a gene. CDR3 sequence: CASSSVGQGVGKETQYF. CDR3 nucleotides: TGTGCCAGCAGTTCGGTCGGACAGGGGGTGGGGAAAGAGACCCAGTACTTC.

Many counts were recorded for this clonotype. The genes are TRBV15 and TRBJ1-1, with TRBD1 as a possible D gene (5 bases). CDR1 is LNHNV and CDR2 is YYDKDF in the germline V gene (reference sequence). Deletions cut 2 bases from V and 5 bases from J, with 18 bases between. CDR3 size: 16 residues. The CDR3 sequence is CATSRRPWTIRTEAFF. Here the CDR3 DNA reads TGTGCCACCAGCAGACGTCCCTGGACAATCAGGACTGAAGCTTTCTTT.

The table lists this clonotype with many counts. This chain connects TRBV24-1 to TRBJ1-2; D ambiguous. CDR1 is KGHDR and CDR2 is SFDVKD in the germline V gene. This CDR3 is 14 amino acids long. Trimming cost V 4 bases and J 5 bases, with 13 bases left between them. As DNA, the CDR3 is TGTGCCACCAGTGAAAGGACGGCTGGATATGGCTACACCTTC. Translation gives CATSERTAGYGYTF.

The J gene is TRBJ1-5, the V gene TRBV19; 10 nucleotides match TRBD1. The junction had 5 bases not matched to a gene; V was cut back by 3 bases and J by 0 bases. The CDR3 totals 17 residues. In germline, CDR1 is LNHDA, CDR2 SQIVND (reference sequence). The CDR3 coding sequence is TGTGCCAGTAGTATCCAGACAGGGGGCTTTAGCAATCAGCCCCAGCATTTT. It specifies CASSIQTGGFSNQPQHF.

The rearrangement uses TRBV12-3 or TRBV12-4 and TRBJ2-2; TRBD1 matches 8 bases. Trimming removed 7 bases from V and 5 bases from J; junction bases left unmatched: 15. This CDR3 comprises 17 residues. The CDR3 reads CASTEDRVGSGTGELFF. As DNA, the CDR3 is TGTGCCAGCACCGAGGACAGGGTCGGGTCGGGAACCGGGGAGCTGTTTTTT.

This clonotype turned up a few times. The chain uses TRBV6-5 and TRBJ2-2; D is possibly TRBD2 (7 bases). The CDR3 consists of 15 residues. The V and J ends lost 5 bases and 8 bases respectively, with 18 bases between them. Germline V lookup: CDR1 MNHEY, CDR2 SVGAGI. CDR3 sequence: CASSHARGAEGELFF. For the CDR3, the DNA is TGTGCCAGCAGTCACGCCCGGGGGGCTGAGGGGGAGCTGTTTTTT.

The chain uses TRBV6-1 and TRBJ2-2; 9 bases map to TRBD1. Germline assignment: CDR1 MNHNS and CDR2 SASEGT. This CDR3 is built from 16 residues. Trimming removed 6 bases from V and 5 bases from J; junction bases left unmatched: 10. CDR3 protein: CASRKTGTGFTGELFF. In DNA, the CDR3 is TGTGCCAGCAGAAAAACCGGGACAGGGTTTACCGGGGAGCTGTTTTTT.

The CDR3 DNA reads TGTGCCAGCTCACGCGGGAGCGGAGAAGAGACCCAGTACTTC. It encodes CASSRGSGEETQYF. V is TRBV24-1 and J is TRBJ2-5; 7 positions match TRBD2. Trimming took 11 bases from V and 3 from J; bases not matched to a gene: 11. CDR1 and CDR2 (germline): KGHDR, SFDVKD. This CDR3 region has 14 residues.

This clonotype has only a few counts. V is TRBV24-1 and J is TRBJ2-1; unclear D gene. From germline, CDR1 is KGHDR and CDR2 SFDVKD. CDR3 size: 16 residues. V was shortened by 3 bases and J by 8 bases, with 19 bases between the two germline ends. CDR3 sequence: CATSDGPGPSKDEQFF. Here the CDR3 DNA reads TGTGCCACCAGTGATGGCCCAGGCCCGTCTAAGGATGAGCAGTTCTTC.

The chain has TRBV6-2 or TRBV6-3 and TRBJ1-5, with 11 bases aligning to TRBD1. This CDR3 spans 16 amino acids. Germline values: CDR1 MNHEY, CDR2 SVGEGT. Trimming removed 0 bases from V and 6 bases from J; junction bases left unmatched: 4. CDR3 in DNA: TGTGCCAGCAGTTACTCCGGACAGGGGGCGGGTCAGCCCCAGCATTTT. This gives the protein CASSYSGQGAGQPQHF.